The entry below gives a single T cell receptor beta chain sequence along with its context. This specimen comes from a study of cytomegalovirus exposure and HLA in healthy donors. This CDR3 has 15 amino acids. The germline V gene encodes CDR1 KGHSH and CDR2 LQKENI. V dropped 0 bases and J dropped 7; count of bases not matched to a gene: 0. Sequencing was performed with immunoSEQ multiplex PCR; in TCRdb, only in-frame clones are kept and a portion is missing. The repertoire holds approximately 210,000 clones, with about 83% as singletons. The sequenced sample consisted of PBMCs. The source is a woman aged 18-30 years in good health and CMV-seronegative. The V gene is TRBV18, the J gene TRBJ1-6; TRBD1 aligns across 10 bases. The CDR3 reads CASSPPGQGNSPLHF. Written as DNA, the CDR3 is TGTGCCAGCTCACCACCGGGACAGGGGAATTCACCCCTCCACTTT.